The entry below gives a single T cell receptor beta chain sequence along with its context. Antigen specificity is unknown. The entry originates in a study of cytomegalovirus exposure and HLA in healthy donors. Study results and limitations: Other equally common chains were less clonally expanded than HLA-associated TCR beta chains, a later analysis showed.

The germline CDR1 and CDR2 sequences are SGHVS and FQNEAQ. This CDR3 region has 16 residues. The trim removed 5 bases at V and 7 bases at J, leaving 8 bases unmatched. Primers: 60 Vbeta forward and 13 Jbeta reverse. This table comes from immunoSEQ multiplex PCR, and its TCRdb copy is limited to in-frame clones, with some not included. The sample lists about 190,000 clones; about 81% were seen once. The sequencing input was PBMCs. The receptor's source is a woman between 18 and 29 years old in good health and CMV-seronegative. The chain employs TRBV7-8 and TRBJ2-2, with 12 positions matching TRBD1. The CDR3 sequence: CASSHPGQGANGELFF. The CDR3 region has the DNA TGTGCCAGCAGCCATCCGGGACAGGGGGCGAACGGGGAGCTGTTTTTT. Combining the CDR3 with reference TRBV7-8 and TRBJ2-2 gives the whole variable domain GAGVSQSPRYKVAKRGQDVALRCDPISGHVSLFWYQQALGQGPEFLTYFQNEAQLDKSGLPSDRFFAERPEGSVSTLKIQRTQQEDSAVYLCASSHPGQGANGELFFGEGSRLTVL.